Reported below is one T cell receptor beta chain. The sample comes from a study of blood T cell repertoires in COVID-19. On the study more broadly: From the United States, Italy and Spain came samples of acute and convalescent COVID-19. PBMCs, B-cell-depleted T cells, or T cells provided the cDNA or gDNA that made up the material.

Germline values: CDR1 LGHDT, CDR2 YNNKEL (reference sequence). Trimming cost V 0 bases and J 2 bases, with 12 bases left between them. CDR3 length: 16 residues. In Seattle, patients joined the study during active infection and were tracked longitudinally. As originally analysed: Reference gene primer amplification gave estimated nucleated cell counts. This table comes from immunoSEQ multiplex PCR, and its TCRdb copy is limited to in-frame clones, with some not included. The V and J calls and clone size are taken from that table; D and trimming were inferred from the DNA. This sample carries 410,000 or so clones, about 91% of them seen once, and the ten largest clones take roughly 1.5%.

Sequencing was carried out using peripheral blood. The gene calls are TRBV3-1 (or the pseudogene TRBV3-2) and TRBJ2-3; D may be TRBD1 (5 bases). The source is a woman between 35 and 50 years old with COVID-19, enrolled during active disease. The CDR3 loop reads CASSQDPTDHTDTQYF. The CDR3 DNA is TGTGCCAGCAGCCAAGACCCGACAGACCACACAGATACGCAGTATTTT.